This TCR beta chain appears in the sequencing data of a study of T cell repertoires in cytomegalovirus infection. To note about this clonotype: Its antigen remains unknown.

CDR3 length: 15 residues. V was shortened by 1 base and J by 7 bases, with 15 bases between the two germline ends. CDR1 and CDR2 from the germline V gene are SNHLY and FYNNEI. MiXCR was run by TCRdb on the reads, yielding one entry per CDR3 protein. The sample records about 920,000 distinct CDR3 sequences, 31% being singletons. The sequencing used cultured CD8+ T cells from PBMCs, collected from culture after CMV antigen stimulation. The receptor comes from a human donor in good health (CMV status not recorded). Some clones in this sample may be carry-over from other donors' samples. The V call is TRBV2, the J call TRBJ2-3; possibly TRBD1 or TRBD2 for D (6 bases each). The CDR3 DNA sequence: TGTGCCAGCAGTGAAGTGGGGGGCCTCGGGAATACGCAGTATTTT. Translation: CASSEVGGLGNTQYF. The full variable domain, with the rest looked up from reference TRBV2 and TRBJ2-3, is EPEVTQTPSHQVTQMGQEVILRCVPISNHLYFYWYRQILGQKVEFLVSFYNNEISEKSEIFDDQFSVERPDGSNFTLKIRSTKLEDSAMYFCASSEVGGLGNTQYFGPGTRLTVL.